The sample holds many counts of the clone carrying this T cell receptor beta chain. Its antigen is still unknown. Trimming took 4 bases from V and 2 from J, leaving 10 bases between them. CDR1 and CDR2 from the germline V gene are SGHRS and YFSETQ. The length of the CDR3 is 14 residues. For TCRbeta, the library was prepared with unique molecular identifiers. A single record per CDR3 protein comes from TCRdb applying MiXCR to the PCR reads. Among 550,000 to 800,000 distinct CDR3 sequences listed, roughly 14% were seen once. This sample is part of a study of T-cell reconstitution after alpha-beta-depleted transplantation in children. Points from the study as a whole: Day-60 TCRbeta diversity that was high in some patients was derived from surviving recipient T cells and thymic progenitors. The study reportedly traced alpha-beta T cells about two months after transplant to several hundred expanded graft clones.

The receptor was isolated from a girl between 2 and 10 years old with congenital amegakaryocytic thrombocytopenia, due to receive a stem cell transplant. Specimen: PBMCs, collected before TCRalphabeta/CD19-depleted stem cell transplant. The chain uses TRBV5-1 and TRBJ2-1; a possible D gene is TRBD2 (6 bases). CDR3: CASSGRETYNEQFF. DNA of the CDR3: TGCGCCAGCAGCGGCCGGGAGACCTACAATGAGCAGTTCTTC.